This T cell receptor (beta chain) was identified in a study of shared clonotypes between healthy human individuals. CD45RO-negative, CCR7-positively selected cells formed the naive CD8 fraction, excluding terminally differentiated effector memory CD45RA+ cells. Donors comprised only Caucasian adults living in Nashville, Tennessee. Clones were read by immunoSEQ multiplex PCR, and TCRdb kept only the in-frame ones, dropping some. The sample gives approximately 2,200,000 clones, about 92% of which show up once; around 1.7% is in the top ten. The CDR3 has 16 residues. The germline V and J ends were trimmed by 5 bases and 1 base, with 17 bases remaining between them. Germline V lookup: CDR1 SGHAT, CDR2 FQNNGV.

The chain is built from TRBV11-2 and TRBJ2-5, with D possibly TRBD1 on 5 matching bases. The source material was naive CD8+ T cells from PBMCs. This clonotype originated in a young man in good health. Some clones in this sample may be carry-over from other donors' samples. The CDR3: CASSRTADSSQETQYF. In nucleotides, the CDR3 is TGTGCCAGCAGCCGCACCGCCGACAGCAGCCAAGAGACCCAGTACTTC.